One sample yielded the 23 T cell receptor beta chains listed below, sequenced in a study of blood T cell repertoires in COVID-19. The assay was immunoSEQ multiplex PCR, and TCRdb's table has in-frame clones only and misses some. The top ten hold about 0.83% of the sample, which has approximately 340,000 clones, approximately 91% seen once. Sequenced material: PBMCs or T cells enriched from blood (not recorded which). Receptor source: a woman aged 40 to 50 who had been exposed to COVID-19.

In the case of this clone: At the DNA level, this CDR3 is encoded by other sequences in the same sample as well. This chain links TRBV19 with TRBJ1-1, with D possibly TRBD1 on 6 matching bases. Germline V lookup: CDR1 LNHDA, CDR2 SQIVND (reference sequence). Deletions cut 0 bases from V and 1 base from J, with 6 bases between. This CDR3 has 14 amino acids. CDR3 DNA: TGTGCCAGTAGTATAGACAGGGGGAACACTGAAGCTTTCTTT. Protein: CASSIDRGNTEAFF.

The chain combines TRBV6-5 with TRBJ1-5; 8 bases map to TRBD1. The CDR3 spans 14 residues. Looked up from germline, CDR1 is MNHEY and CDR2 is SVGAGI. The V gene end was trimmed by 7 bases and the J gene end by 6 bases; junction bases not matched to a gene: 8. The CDR3 DNA follows: TGTGCCAGCACTCCGACAGGGGCGAGTCAGCCCCAGCATTTT. Residues: CASTPTGASQPQHF.

The chain is built from TRBV5-6 and TRBJ1-6; D unresolved. Between the trimmed V and J ends, which lost 0 bases and 3 bases, there was a span of 10 bases. Germline V gene sequence: CDR1 SGHDT, CDR2 YYEEEE. The CDR3 is made up of 16 amino acids. The CDR3 reads CASSLGSRGYNSPLHF. DNA of the CDR3: TGTGCCAGCAGCTTGGGTTCTCGCGGCTATAATTCACCCCTCCACTTT.

The J gene is TRBJ1-2, the V gene TRBV10-3, with a tentative D call TRBD1 (5 bases). CDR3 length: 16 residues. V shed 3 bases and J shed 4 bases, with 18 bases lying between them. Germline CDR1 is ENHRY and CDR2 is SYGVKD. CDR3 sequence (DNA): TGTGCCATCAGTGACCCTCTGCAGGGAAGTATCTATGGCTACACCTTC. It specifies CAISDPLQGSIYGYTF.

The chain carries TRBV29-1 and TRBJ1-1; 8 bases agree with TRBD1. There are 14 residues in the CDR3. Looked up from germline, CDR1 is SQVTM and CDR2 is ANQGSEA. With 7 bases clipped from V and 0 bases from J, the junction kept 7 bases outside the gene matches. In DNA form, the CDR3 reads TGCAGCGGGCCCCGACAGGGGATGAACACTGAAGCTTTCTTT. Protein: CSGPRQGMNTEAFF. Full variable domain (remainder filled in from reference TRBV29-1 and TRBJ1-1): SAVISQKPSRDICQRGTSLTIQCQVDSQVTMMFWYRQQPGQSLTLIATANQGSEATYESGFVIDKFPISRPNLTFSTLTVSNMSPEDSSIYLCSGPRQGMNTEAFFGQGTRLTVV.

The chain joins TRBV27 to TRBJ1-2, with 10 bases aligning to TRBD1. Germline CDR1 reads MNHEY; CDR2 reads SMNVEV (reference sequence). This CDR3 contains 13 residues. J was trimmed by 8 bases and V by 6 bases; bases with no gene match: 6. CDR3 residues: CASRLTGGFGYTF. Here the CDR3 DNA reads TGTGCCAGCAGGCTGACAGGGGGCTTCGGCTACACCTTC.

This chain connects TRBV7-3 to TRBJ2-3; possibly TRBD2 for D (6 bases). Germline assignment: CDR1 SGHTA and CDR2 FQGTGA. Trimming left V 2 bases short and J 6 bases short, with 12 bases between. This CDR3 has 14 residues. Written as DNA, the CDR3 is TGTGCCAGCAGCTTAGAGAGGAGGGGTGATACGCAGTATTTT. Protein product: CASSLERRGDTQYF.

The rearrangement joins TRBV9 to TRBJ2-2, with 12 bases that match TRBD2. From germline, CDR1 is SGDLS and CDR2 YYNGEE. Trimming removed 4 bases from V and 4 bases from J; junction bases left unmatched: 5. This CDR3 spans 16 amino acids. CDR3 sequence reads: CASSKRTSGITGELFF. In nucleotides, the CDR3 is TGTGCCAGCAGCAAGCGGACTAGCGGGATCACCGGGGAGCTGTTTTTT.

The V gene is TRBV7-9, the J gene TRBJ2-5, with D possibly matching TRBD1 (6 bases). The V gene's germline CDR1 is SEHNR and CDR2 FQNEAQ (reference sequence). V shed 8 bases and J shed 5 bases, with 9 bases lying between them. The length of the CDR3 is 11 residues. The CDR3 DNA follows: TGTGCCAGCGGGCAGGGGGAGACCCAGTACTTC. It translates to CASGQGETQYF. Together with reference TRBV7-9 and TRBJ2-5, the CDR3 gives the full variable domain: DTGVSQNPRHKITKRGQNVTFRCDPISEHNRLYWYRQTLGQGPEFLTYFQNEAQLEKSRLLSDRFSAERPKGSFSTLEIQRTEQGDSAMYLCASGQGETQYFGPGTRLLVL.

This chain connects TRBV6-2 or TRBV6-3 to TRBJ1-5; D perhaps matches TRBD1 (6 bases). CDR1 MNHEY and CDR2 SVGEGT come from the germline V gene. V was shortened by 2 bases and J by 3 bases, with 14 bases between the two germline ends. The length of the CDR3 is 16 residues. The CDR3 protein is CASSYGGQGINQPQHF. The CDR3 DNA is TGTGCCAGCAGTTACGGGGGCCAGGGTATCAATCAGCCCCAGCATTTT.

This sequence joins TRBV2 and TRBJ2-1; weak D call: TRBD1 (6 bases). Germline CDR1 and CDR2: SNHLY and FYNNEI. The CDR3 spans 16 residues. Between the trimmed V and J ends, which lost 0 bases and 2 bases, there was a span of 11 bases. The CDR3 DNA reads as TGTGCCAGCAGTGAAGCGGGGGCAGTACCCTACAATGAGCAGTTCTTC. Its translation is CASSEAGAVPYNEQFF.

This chain links TRBV2 with TRBJ2-3; a possible D gene is TRBD2 (5 bases). CDR3 length equals 13 residues. V was clipped by 6 bases and J by 2 bases, with 9 bases between them. Germline CDR1 and CDR2: SNHLY and FYNNEI. The CDR3 DNA is TGTGCCAGCAGGCGGGTATTCACAGATACGCAGTATTTT. Translating gives CASRRVFTDTQYF.

In this sample, this clone turned up a few times. V is TRBV4-1 and J is TRBJ2-7; D gene uncertain. V was pared by 1 base and J by 1 base, with 11 bases between. Germline V CDR1 and CDR2: MGHRA, YSYEKL. The CDR3 length is 15 residues. The CDR3 bases are TGCGCCAGCAGCCAAGGGCCTAGTGGTTCCTACGAGCAGTACTTC. Translating gives CASSQGPSGSYEQYF.

Comment on this clone: An end of the junction does not agree with germline; a read error may underlie this. The chain uses TRBV6-5 and TRBJ1-1; no firm D call. Germline V gives CDR1 MNHEY, CDR2 SVGAGI. CDR3 length: 13 amino acids. The CDR3: CASRYNMKTEAFF. DNA for the CDR3: TGTGCCAGCCGTTATAACATGAAAACTGAAGCTTTCTTT.

V is TRBV19 and J is TRBJ2-7; 8 bases fit TRBD1. CDR3 length: 15 residues. Germline values: CDR1 LNHDA, CDR2 SQIVND (reference sequence). J lost 0 bases, V lost 5 bases, and 6 bases had no gene match. CDR3 coding DNA: TGTGCCAGTAGTGGCCGGGACAGGAACTCCTACGAGCAGTACTTC. It is translated as CASSGRDRNSYEQYF.

The V gene is TRBV5-1, the J gene TRBJ1-5; possible D gene TRBD1, 5 bases. This CDR3 is built from 15 residues. Germline V CDR1 and CDR2: SGHRS, YFSETQ. V was cut by 1 base and J by 3 bases, with 11 bases left in between. In DNA, the CDR3 is TGCGCCAGCAGCTTGTCCCCCAGGGACAATCAGCCCCAGCATTTT. Its translation is CASSLSPRDNQPQHF.

The gene calls are TRBV7-3 and TRBJ2-1, with D possibly matching TRBD2 (5 bases). This CDR3 has 15 amino acids. Per germline, CDR1 SGHTA and CDR2 FQGTGA. The germline V and J ends were trimmed by 1 base and 0 bases, with 7 bases remaining between them. CDR3 coding DNA: TGTGCCAGCAGCTTAAACGGGGTCTCCTACAATGAGCAGTTCTTC. Its protein is CASSLNGVSYNEQFF.

This clone turned up a few times. The sample holds other DNA sequences that translate to the same CDR3. This chain joins TRBV9 and TRBJ2-5, with D unresolved. The V gene's germline CDR1 is SGDLS and CDR2 YYNGEE. The CDR3 runs 12 residues. Trimming pared 0 bases from V and 5 bases from J, leaving 5 bases between. This chain's CDR3 is CASSVAGETQYF. CDR3 sequence (DNA): TGTGCCAGCAGCGTAGCTGGCGAGACCCAGTACTTC.

CDR3 nucleotides: TGTGCCTGGAGTGGCCTAGCGGGGGGATCGAATGAGCAGTTCTTC. The encoded protein is CAWSGLAGGSNEQFF. The chain is built from TRBV30 and TRBJ2-1; the match to TRBD2 covers 11 bases. With V trimmed by 1 base and J by 7 bases, 6 bases remained unmatched. The length of the CDR3 is 15 residues. Germline CDR1 is GTSNPN and CDR2 is SVGIG (reference sequence).

This chain links TRBV7-3 with TRBJ1-5, with D perhaps TRBD1 (6 bases). This CDR3 has 14 residues. Germline V gene sequence: CDR1 SGHTA, CDR2 FQGTGA. V lost 3 bases to trimming and J lost 2 bases, with 8 bases between them. The CDR3 coding sequence is TGTGCCAGCAGCTTGGCAGGGGGCAATCAGCCCCAGCATTTT. As protein: CASSLAGGNQPQHF.

The gene calls are TRBV7-9 and TRBJ1-4; D is undetermined. The CDR3 has 16 amino acids. Between the trimmed V and J ends, which lost 2 bases and 0 bases, there was a span of 10 bases. Germline V lookup: CDR1 SEHNR, CDR2 FQNEAQ (reference sequence). As DNA, the CDR3 is TGTGCCAGCAGCTTATACGAGGGTTCAACTAATGAAAAACTGTTTTTT. This codes for CASSLYEGSTNEKLFF.

This sequence joins TRBV11-2 and TRBJ2-1; D may be TRBD1 (6 bases). CDR3 size: 17 residues. The germline V and J ends were trimmed by 6 bases and 9 bases, with 27 bases remaining between them. The V gene's germline CDR1 is SGHAT and CDR2 FQNNGV. Here the CDR3 reads CASSPNGTPIPTFEQFF. The CDR3 DNA is TGTGCCAGCAGTCCAAATGGGACACCAATACCAACTTTTGAGCAGTTCTTC.

With regard to this clone: One junction end disagrees with the germline gene, perhaps due to a read error. The rearrangement joins TRBV5-4 to TRBJ2-1; D is perhaps TRBD2 (5 bases). The length of the CDR3 is 14 residues. Germline V gene data show CDR1 as SGHNT and CDR2 as YYREEE (reference sequence). CDR3 sequence: CASTFGLEVATPLF. For the CDR3, the DNA is TGTGCCAGCACCTTCGGACTGGAGGTTGCGACGCCCCTCTTC.